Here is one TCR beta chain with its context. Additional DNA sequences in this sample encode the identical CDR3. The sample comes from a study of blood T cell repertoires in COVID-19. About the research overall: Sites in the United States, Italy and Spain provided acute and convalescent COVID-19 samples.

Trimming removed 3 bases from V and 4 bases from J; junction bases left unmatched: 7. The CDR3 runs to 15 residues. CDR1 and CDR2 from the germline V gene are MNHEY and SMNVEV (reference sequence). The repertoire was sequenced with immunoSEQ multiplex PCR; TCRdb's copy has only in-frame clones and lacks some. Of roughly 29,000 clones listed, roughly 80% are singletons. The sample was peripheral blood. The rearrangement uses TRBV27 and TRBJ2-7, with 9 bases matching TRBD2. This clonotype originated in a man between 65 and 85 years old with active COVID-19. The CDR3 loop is CASSLVTSGTYEQYF. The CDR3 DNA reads TGTGCCAGCAGTTTGGTGACTAGCGGTACTTACGAGCAGTACTTC.